These 2 T cell receptor beta chains were sequenced from one sample in a study of blood T cell repertoires in COVID-19. Repertoires were generated with immunoSEQ multiplex PCR, while TCRdb's copy carries only in-frame clones and drops some. This table holds a few hundred thousand clones, about nine tenths found once. Sample: PBMCs or T cells enriched from blood (not recorded which). Source of these receptors: an older woman who had recovered from COVID-19.

The sample holds a few counts of this clone. The chain uses TRBV5-1 and TRBJ2-2; 10 nucleotides match TRBD2. J gave up 8 bases and V 0 bases, and 4 bases lay outside the gene matches. CDR1 and CDR2 (germline): SGHRS, YFSETQ. This CDR3 spans 15 amino acids. The CDR3 is CASSLGLAGEGELFF. The DNA of the CDR3 is TGCGCCAGCAGCTTGGGGCTAGCGGGAGAAGGGGAGCTGTTTTTT. The whole variable domain, remainder taken from reference TRBV5-1 and TRBJ2-2, is KAGVTQTPRYLIKTRGQQVTLSCSPISGHRSVSWYQQTPGQGLQFLFEYFSETQRNKGNFPGRFSGRQFSNSRSEMNVSTLELGDSALYLCASSLGLAGEGELFFGEGSRLTVL.

The gene calls are TRBV4-1 and TRBJ1-6, with D possibly being TRBD1 (6 bases). Looked up from germline, CDR1 is MGHRA and CDR2 is YSYEKL. The germline V and J ends were trimmed by 2 bases and 12 bases, with 23 bases remaining between them. This CDR3 has 17 residues. CDR3 loop: CASSQPDRSNVLGPLHF. CDR3 DNA sequence: TGCGCCAGCAGCCAACCCGACAGGTCCAACGTTTTGGGACCCCTCCACTTT.